The 5 T cell receptor beta chains given below trace back to one sample, sequenced in a study of shared clonotypes between healthy human individuals (dated by TCRdb to 2020 to 2022). Libraries were made using the immunoSEQ multiplex PCR assay. TCRdb took over this immuneACCESS table, retaining in-frame rearrangements with V and J assigned. Such tables are incomplete; in checked studies, under half of the missing clones stem from an unresolved V gene, and the remainder is unexplained. The sample profile shows about 2.4 million clones; approximately 93% of them were found once. The top ten clonotypes cover around 0.37% of the sample. The specimen sequenced was naive CD4+ T cells from PBMCs. Taken with the paper, the label for cell subset or site translates to: CD45RA+ positively selected. All receptors come from a man between 18 and 35 years old in good health. Some clones in this sample may be carry-over from other donors' samples.

V usage is TRBV7-8 and J usage is TRBJ2-2; tentative D call: TRBD1 (6 bases). Trimming shortened V by 4 bases and J by 0 bases, and 12 bases separated the two germline ends. The CDR3 runs 16 residues. Germline CDR1 SGHVS, CDR2 FQNEAQ. The CDR3 sequence is CASSSDRFSNTGELFF. In nucleotides, the CDR3 is TGTGCCAGCAGCTCAGACAGGTTTTCGAACACCGGGGAGCTGTTTTTT.

The chain carries TRBV18 and TRBJ1-1; D unclear. V lost 1 base and J lost 4, with 19 bases in between. The CDR3 totals 17 residues. Germline V gene lookup returns CDR1 KGHSH and CDR2 LQKENI. The CDR3 DNA is TGTGCCAGCTCACCACTTGAAAGCGGAGCAGGATTCACTGAAGCTTTCTTT. Translating it yields CASSPLESGAGFTEAFF. Full variable domain (rest looked up from reference TRBV18 and TRBJ1-1): NAGVMQNPRHLVRRRGQEARLRCSPMKGHSHVYWYRQLPEEGLKFMVYLQKENIIDESGMPKERFSAEFPKEGPSILRIQQVVRGDSAAYFCASSPLESGAGFTEAFFGQGTRLTVV.

J is TRBJ1-4 and V is TRBV7-9; no firm D call. Trimming took 0 bases from V and 7 from J, leaving 6 bases between them. The CDR3 has 13 residues. Germline-derived CDR1 and CDR2 are SEHNR and FQNEAQ (reference sequence). The chain's CDR3 is CASSLAVFEKLFF. DNA of the CDR3: TGTGCCAGCAGCTTAGCGGTCTTTGAAAAACTGTTTTTT.

The CDR3: CASSLATGGMGSPLHF. The CDR3, as DNA: TGTGCCAGCAGCTTAGCGACAGGGGGAATGGGTTCACCCCTCCACTTT. V and J are TRBV7-2 and TRBJ1-6; 9 bases map to TRBD1. V dropped 0 bases and J dropped 9; count of bases not matched to a gene: 6. Germline V gene data show CDR1 as SGHTA and CDR2 as FQGNSA. The CDR3 consists of 16 residues. The full variable domain, its missing parts supplied by reference TRBV7-2 and TRBJ1-6, is GAGVSQSPSNKVTEKGKDVELRCDPISGHTALYWYRQSLGQGLEFLIYFQGNSAPDKSGLPSDRFSAERTGGSVSTLTIQRTQQEDSAVYLCASSLATGGMGSPLHFGNGTRLTVT.

This rearrangement joins TRBV6-6 to TRBJ1-1, with D possibly being TRBD1 (6 bases). CDR1 MNHNY and CDR2 SVGAGI come from the germline V gene (reference sequence). This CDR3 spans 15 amino acids. V was cut by 5 bases and J by 0 bases, with 13 bases left in between. The DNA for the CDR3 is TGTGCCAGCAGTCCCCGGACAGCCATGAACACTGAAGCTTTCTTT. Its protein is CASSPRTAMNTEAFF.